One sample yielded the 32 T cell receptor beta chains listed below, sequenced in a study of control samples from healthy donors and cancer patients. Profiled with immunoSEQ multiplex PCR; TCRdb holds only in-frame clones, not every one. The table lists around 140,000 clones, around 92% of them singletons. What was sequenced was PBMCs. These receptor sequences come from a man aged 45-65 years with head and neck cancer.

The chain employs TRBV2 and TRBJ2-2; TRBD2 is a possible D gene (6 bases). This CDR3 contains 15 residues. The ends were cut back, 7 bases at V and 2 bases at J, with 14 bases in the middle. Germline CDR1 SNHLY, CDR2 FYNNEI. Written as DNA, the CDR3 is TGTGCCAGCACACGGGCAGGGACTAACACCGGGGAGCTGTTTTTT. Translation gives CASTRAGTNTGELFF.

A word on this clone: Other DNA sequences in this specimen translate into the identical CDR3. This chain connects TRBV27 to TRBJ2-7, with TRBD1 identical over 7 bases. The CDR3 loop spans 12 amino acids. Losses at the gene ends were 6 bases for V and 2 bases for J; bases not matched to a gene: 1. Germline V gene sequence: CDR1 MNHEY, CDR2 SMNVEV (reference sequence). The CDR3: CASRTGTYEQYF. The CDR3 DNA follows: TGTGCCAGCAGGACAGGGACCTACGAGCAGTACTTC.

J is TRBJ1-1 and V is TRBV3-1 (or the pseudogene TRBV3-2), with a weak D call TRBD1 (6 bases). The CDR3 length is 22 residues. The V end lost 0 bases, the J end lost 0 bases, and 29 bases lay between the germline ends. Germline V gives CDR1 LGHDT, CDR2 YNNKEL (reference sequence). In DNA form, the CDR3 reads TGTGCCAGCAGCCAAGACCCTACAGGGTTCTTTTGGCAAGGGTCAGTGAACACTGAAGCTTTCTTT. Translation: CASSQDPTGFFWQGSVNTEAFF.

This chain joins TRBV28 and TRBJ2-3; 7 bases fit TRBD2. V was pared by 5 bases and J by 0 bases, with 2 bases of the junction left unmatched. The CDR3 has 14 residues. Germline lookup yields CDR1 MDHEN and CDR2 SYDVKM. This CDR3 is CASSGAGSTDTQYF. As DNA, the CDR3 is TGTGCCAGCAGTGGAGCGGGGAGCACAGATACGCAGTATTTT.

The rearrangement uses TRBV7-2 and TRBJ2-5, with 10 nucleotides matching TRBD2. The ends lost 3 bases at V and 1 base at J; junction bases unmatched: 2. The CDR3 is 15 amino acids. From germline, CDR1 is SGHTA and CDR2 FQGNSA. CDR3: CASSFPSGSQETQYF. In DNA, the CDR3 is TGTGCCAGCAGCTTTCCTAGCGGGAGCCAAGAGACCCAGTACTTC.

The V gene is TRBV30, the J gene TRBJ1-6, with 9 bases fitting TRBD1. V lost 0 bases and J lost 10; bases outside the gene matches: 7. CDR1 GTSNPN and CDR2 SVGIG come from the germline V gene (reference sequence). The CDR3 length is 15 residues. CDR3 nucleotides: TGTGCCTGGAGTGTGACAGGGGGTGGTCGGTCACCCCTCCACTTT. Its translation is CAWSVTGGGRSPLHF.

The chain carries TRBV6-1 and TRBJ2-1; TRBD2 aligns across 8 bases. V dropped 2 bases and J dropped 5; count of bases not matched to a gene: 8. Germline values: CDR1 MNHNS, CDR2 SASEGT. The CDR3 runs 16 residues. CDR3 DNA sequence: TGTGCCAGCAGTGAATATGGGACTAGAAAACACAATGAGCAGTTCTTC. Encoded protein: CASSEYGTRKHNEQFF.

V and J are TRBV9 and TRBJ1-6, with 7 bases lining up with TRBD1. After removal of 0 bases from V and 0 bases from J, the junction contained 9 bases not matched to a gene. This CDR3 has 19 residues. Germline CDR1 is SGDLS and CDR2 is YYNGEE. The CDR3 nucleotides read TGTGCCAGCAGCGTAGATCCCGACAGGGCTAGCTCCTATAATTCACCCCTCCACTTT. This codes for CASSVDPDRASSYNSPLHF.

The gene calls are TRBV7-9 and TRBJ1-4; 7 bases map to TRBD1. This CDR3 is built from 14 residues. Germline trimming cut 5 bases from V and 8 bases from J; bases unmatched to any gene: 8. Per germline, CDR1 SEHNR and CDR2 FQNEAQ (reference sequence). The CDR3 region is CASSPSTGYEKLFF. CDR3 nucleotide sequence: TGTGCCAGCAGCCCATCGACAGGGTACGAAAAACTGTTTTTT.

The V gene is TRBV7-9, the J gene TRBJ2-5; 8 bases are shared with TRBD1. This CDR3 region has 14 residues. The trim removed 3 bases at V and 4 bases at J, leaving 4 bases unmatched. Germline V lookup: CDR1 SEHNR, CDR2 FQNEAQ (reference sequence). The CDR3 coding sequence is TGTGCCAGCAGCTTGGGGGGACAGGCAGAGACCCAGTACTTC. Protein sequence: CASSLGGQAETQYF.

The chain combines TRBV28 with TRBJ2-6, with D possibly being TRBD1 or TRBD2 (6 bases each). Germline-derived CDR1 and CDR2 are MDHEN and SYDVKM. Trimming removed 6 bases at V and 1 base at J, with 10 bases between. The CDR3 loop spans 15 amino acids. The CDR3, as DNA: TGTGCCAGCAGAAAGGGGGGATCTGGGGCCAACGTCCTGACTTTC. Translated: CASRKGGSGANVLTF. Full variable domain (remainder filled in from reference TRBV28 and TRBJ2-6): DVKVTQSSRYLVKRTGEKVFLECVQDMDHENMFWYRQDPGLGLRLIYFSYDVKMKEKGDIPEGYSVSREKKERFSLILESASTNQTSMYLCASRKGGSGANVLTFGAGSRLTVL.

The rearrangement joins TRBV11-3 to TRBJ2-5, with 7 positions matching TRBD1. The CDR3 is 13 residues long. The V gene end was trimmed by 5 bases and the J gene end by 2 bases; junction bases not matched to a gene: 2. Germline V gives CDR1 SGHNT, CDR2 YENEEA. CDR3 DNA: TGTGCCAGCAGCCTGGGACAGCAAGAGACCCAGTACTTC. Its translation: CASSLGQQETQYF.

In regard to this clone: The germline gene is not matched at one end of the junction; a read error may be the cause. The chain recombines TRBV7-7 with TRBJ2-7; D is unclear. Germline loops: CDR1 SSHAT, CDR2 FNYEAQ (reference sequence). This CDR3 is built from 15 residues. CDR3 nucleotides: TGTGCTAGCAGCTTAGGACCCGAGACCGTCTACGAGCAGTACTTC. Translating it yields CASSLGPETVYEQYF.

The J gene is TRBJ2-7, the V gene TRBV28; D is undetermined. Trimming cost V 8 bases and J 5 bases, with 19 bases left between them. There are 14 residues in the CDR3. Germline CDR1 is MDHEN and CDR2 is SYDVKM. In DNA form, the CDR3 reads TGTGCCAGCCGCCCCCAGGACCCCCGGGACGAGCAGTACTTC. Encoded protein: CASRPQDPRDEQYF.

The DNA for the CDR3 is TGTGCCAGTAGTATCCTGGACAGCTCCTACAATGAGCAGTTCTTC. Its translation is CASSILDSSYNEQFF. V and J are TRBV19 and TRBJ2-1; possible D gene TRBD1, 6 bases. Looked up from germline, CDR1 is LNHDA and CDR2 is SQIVND (reference sequence). Trimming took 3 bases from V and 0 from J, leaving 9 bases between them. The length of the CDR3 is 15 residues.

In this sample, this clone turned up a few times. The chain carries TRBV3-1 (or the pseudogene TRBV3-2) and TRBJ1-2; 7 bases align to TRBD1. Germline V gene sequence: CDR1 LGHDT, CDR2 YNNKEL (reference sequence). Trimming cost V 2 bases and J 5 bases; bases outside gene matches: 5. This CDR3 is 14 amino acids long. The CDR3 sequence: CASSQQGVFYGYTF. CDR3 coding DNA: TGTGCCAGCAGCCAACAGGGGGTGTTTTATGGCTACACCTTC.

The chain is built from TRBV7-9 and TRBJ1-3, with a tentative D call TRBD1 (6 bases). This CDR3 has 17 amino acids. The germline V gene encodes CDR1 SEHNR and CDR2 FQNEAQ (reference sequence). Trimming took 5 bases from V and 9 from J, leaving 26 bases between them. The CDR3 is CASSPRGLRALDRTIYF. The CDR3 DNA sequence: TGTGCCAGCAGCCCCAGGGGATTGAGGGCCCTAGACCGCACCATATATTTT.

Here the CDR3 DNA reads TGTGCCAGCAGCCCTCGACAGGGGTGGACCTACGAGCAGTACTTC. This codes for CASSPRQGWTYEQYF. This chain uses TRBV5-5 with TRBJ2-7; 8 bases line up with TRBD1. Germline V CDR1 and CDR2: SGHKS, YYEKEE (reference sequence). J was trimmed by 2 bases and V by 4 bases; bases with no gene match: 8. The CDR3 length is 15 residues.

In DNA, the CDR3 is TGTGCCAGCAGCTTAAATCAGGGAGGATCTACGCAGTATTTT. This translates into CASSLNQGGSTQYF. The chain uses TRBV7-9 and TRBJ2-3, with D possibly being TRBD2 (6 bases). V lost 2 bases to trimming and J lost 8 bases, with 14 bases between them. The CDR3 runs to 14 residues. Germline V CDR1 and CDR2: SEHNR, FQNEAQ (reference sequence).

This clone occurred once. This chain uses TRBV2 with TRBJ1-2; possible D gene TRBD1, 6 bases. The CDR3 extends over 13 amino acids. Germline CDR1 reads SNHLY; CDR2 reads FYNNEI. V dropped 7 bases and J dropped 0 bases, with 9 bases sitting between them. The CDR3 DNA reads TGTGCCAGCAAGTGGACAGCTAACTATGGCTACACCTTC. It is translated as CASKWTANYGYTF.

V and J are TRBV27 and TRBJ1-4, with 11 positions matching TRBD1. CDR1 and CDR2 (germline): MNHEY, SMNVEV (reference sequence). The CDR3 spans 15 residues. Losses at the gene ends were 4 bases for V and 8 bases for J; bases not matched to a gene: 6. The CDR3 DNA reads TGTGCCAGCAGTTCCCCCGGACAGGGGGCCGAAAAACTGTTTTTT. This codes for CASSSPGQGAEKLFF. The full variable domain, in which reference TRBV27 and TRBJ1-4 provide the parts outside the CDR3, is EAQVTQNPRYLITVTGKKLTVTCSQNMNHEYMSWYRQDPGLGLRQIYYSMNVEVTDKGDVPEGYKVSRKEKRNFPLILESPSPNQTSLYFCASSSPGQGAEKLFFGSGTQLSVL.

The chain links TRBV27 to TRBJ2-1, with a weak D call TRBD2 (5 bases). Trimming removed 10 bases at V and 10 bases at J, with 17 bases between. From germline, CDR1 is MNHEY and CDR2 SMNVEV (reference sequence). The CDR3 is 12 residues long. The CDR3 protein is CATADLLGEQFF. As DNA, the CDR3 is TGTGCCACTGCGGACTTGCTCGGAGAGCAGTTCTTC.

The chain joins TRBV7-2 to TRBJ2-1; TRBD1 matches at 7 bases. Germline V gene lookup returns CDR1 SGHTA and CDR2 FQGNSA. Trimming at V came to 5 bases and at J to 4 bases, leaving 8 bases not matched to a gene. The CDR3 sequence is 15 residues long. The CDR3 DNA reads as TGTGCCAGCAGCGTTTCCGGGACAGAATACAATGAGCAGTTCTTC. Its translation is CASSVSGTEYNEQFF.

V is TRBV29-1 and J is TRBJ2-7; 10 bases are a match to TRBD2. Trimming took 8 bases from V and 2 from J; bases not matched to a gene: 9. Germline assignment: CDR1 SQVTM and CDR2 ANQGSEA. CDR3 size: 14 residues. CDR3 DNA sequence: TGCAGCATCTACGGAGCGGGAGGGCCCTACGAGCAGTACTTC. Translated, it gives CSIYGAGGPYEQYF.

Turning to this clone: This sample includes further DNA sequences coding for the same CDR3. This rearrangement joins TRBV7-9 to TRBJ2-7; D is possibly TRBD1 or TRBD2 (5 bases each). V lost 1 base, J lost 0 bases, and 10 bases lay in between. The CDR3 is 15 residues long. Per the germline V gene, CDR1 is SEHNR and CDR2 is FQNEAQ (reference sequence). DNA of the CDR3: TGTGCCAGCAGCTTAGGAGGGGTTAGCTCCTACGAGCAGTACTTC. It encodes CASSLGGVSSYEQYF.

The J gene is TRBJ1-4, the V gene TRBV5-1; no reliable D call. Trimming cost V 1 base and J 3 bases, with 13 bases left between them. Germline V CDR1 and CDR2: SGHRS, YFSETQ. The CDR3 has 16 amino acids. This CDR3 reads CASSLMIGNPNEKLFF. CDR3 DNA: TGCGCCAGCAGCTTGATGATCGGGAACCCTAATGAAAAACTGTTTTTT. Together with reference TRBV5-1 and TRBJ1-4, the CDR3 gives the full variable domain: KAGVTQTPRYLIKTRGQQVTLSCSPISGHRSVSWYQQTPGQGLQFLFEYFSETQRNKGNFPGRFSGRQFSNSRSEMNVSTLELGDSALYLCASSLMIGNPNEKLFFGSGTQLSVL.

The CDR3 reads CASSPGQGYEQYF. CDR3 sequence (DNA): TGTGCCAGCAGCCCTGGACAGGGCTACGAGCAGTACTTC. The chain joins TRBV7-9 to TRBJ2-7; 8 positions agree with TRBD1. CDR1 SEHNR and CDR2 FQNEAQ come from the germline V gene (reference sequence). V lost 5 bases and J lost 3; bases outside the gene matches: 3. There are 13 residues in the CDR3.

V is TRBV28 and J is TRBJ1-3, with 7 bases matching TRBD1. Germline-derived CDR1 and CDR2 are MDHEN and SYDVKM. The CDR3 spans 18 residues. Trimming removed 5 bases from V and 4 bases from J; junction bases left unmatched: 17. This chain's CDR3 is CASSSRDSIQWSGNTIYF. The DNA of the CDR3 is TGTGCCAGCAGTAGCCGGGACAGTATACAATGGTCCGGAAACACCATATATTTT.

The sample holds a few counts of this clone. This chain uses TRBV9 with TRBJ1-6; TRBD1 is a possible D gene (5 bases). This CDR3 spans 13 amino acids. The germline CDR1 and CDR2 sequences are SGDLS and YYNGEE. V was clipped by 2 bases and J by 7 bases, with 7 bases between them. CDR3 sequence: CASSVGGNSPLHF. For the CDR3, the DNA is TGTGCCAGCAGCGTCGGGGGGAATTCACCCCTCCACTTT.

As DNA, the CDR3 is TGCGCCAGCAGCGTGGGCTCTTACAATGAGCAGTTCTTC. It is translated as CASSVGSYNEQFF. V gene TRBV5-1 combines with J gene TRBJ2-1, with unresolved D. Germline CDR1 and CDR2: SGHRS and YFSETQ. Deletions cut 4 bases from V and 4 bases from J, with 9 bases between. This CDR3 comprises 13 residues.

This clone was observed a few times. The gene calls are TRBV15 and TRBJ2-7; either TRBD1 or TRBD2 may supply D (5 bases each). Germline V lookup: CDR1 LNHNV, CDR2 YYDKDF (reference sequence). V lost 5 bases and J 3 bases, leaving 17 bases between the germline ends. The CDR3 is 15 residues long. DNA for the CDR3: TGTGCCACCAGCGGACCCGGGACGAACCGCTACGAGCAGTACTTC. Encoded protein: CATSGPGTNRYEQYF. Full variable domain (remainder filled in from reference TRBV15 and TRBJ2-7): DAMVIQNPRYQVTQFGKPVTLSCSQTLNHNVMYWYQQKSSQAPKLLFHYYDKDFNNEADTPDNFQSRRPNTSFCFLDIRSPGLGDTAMYLCATSGPGTNRYEQYFGPGTRLTVT.

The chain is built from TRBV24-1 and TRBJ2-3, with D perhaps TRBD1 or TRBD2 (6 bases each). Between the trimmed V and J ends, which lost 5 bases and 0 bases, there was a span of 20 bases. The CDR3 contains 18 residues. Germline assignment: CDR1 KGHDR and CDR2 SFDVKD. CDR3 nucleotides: TGTGCCACCAGTGCTAGCTCAATTACAGGGACTAGCACAGATACGCAGTATTTT. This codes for CATSASSITGTSTDTQYF.